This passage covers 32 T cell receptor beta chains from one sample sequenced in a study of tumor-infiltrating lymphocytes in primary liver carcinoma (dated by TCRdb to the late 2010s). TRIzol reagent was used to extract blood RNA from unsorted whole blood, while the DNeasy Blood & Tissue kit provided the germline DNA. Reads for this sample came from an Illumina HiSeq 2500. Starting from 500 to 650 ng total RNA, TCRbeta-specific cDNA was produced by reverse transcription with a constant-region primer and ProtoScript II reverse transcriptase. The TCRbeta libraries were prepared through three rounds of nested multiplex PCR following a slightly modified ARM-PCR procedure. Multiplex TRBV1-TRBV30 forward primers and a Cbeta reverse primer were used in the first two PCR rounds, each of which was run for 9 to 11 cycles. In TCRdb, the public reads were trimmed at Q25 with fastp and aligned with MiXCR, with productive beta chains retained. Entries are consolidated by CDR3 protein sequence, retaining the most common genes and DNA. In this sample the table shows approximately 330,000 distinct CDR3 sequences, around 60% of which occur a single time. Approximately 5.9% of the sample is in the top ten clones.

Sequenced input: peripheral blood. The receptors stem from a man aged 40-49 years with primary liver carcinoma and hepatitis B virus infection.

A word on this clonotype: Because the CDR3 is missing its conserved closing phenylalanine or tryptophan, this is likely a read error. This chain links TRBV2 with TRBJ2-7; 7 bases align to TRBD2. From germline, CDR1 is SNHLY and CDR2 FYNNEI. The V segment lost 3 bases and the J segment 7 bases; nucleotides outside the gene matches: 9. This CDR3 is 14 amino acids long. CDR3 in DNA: TGTGCCAGCAGTGAGGGTCGCGGGGGTGCTGAGCAGTACCTC. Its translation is CASSEGRGGAEQYL.

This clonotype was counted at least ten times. The CDR3 is CASSYLRLAEHYEQYF. In nucleotides, the CDR3 is TGTGCCAGCAGTTATTTGCGTCTAGCGGAGCACTACGAGCAGTACTTC. The chain employs TRBV6-6 and TRBJ2-7; TRBD2 matches at 7 bases. The junction had 11 bases not matched to a gene; V was cut back by 3 bases and J by 3 bases. Germline lookup yields CDR1 MNHNY and CDR2 SVGAGI (reference sequence). The CDR3 is 16 amino acids.

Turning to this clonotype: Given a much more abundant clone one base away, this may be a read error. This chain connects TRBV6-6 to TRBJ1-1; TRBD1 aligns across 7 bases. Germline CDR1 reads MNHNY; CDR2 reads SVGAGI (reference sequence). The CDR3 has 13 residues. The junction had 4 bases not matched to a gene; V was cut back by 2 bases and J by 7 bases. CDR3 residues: CASSYHDRVEAFF. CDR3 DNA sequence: TGTGCCAGCAGTTACCATGACAGGGTTGAAGCTTTCTTT.

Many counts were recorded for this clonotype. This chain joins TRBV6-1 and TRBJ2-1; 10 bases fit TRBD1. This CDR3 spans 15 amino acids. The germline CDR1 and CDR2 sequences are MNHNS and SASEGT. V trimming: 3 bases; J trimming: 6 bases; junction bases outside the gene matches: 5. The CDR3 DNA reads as TGTGCCAGCAGTGAGTCGGGACAGGGGACCAATGAGCAGTTCTTC. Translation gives CASSESGQGTNEQFF.

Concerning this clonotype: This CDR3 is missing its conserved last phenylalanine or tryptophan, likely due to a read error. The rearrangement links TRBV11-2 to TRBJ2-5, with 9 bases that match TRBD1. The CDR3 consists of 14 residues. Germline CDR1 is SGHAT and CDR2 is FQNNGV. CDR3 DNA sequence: TGTGCCAGCAGTCAGACAGGGGGACAAGAGACGCAGTACTCC. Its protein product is CASSQTGGQETQYS.

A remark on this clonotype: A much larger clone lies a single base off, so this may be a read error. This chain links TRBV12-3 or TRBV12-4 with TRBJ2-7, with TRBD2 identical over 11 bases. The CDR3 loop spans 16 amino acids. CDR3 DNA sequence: TGTGCCAGCAGTCTAACCACTAGCGGGAGATCCTACAAGCAGTACTTC. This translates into CASSLTTSGRSYKQYF.

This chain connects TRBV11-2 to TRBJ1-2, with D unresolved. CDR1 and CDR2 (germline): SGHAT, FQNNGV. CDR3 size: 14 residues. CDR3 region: CGSSQRTVDYGYTF. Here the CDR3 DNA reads TGTGGCAGTAGCCAAAGGACGGTGGACTATGGCTACACCTTC.

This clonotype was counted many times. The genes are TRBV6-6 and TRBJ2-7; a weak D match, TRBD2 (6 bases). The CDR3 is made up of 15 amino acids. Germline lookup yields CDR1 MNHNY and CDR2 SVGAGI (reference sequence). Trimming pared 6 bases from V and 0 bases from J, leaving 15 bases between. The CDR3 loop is CASREHRENSYEQYF. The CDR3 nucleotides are TGTGCCAGCAGAGAGCATCGGGAGAACTCCTACGAGCAGTACTTC.

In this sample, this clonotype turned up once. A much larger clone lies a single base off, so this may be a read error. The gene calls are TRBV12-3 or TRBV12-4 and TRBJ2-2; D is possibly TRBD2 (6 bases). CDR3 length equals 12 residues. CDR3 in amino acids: CGAQGGTGELFF. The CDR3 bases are TGTGGCGCGCAGGGAGGCACCGGGGAGCTGTTTTTT.

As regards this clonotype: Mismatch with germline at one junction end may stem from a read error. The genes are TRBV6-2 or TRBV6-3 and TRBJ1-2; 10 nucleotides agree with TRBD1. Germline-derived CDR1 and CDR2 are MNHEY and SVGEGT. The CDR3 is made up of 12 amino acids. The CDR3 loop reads CASRQGAYCYTF. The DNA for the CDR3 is TGTGCAAGCAGACAGGGGGCGTATTGCTACACCTTC.

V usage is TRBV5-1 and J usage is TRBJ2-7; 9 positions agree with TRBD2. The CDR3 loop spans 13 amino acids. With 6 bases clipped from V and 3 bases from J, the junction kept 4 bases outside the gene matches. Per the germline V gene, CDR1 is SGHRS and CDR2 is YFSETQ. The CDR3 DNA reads TGCGCCAGCAACTATAGCGGGAGCTACGAGCAGTACTTC. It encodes CASNYSGSYEQYF.

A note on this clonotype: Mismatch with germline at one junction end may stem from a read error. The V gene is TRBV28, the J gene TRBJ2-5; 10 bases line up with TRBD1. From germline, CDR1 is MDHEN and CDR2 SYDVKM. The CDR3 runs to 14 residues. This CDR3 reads CVSSSTGGSETQYF. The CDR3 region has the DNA TGTGTCAGCAGCTCGACAGGGGGCAGTGAGACCCAGTACTTC.

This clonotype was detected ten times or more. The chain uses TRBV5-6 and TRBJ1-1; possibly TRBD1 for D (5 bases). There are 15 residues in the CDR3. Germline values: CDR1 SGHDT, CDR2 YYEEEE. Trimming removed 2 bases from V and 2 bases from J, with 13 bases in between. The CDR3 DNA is TGTGCCAGCAGCTTACCCGGGACCTTCAACACTGAAGCTTTCTTT. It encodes CASSLPGTFNTEAFF.

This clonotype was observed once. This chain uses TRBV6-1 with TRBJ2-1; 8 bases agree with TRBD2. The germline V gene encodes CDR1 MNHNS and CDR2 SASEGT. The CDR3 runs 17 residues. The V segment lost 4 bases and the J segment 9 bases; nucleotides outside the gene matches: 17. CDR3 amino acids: CASSGGPGLVYSIEQFF. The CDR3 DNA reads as TGTGCCAGCAGTGGTGGCCCGGGACTAGTGTATAGCATTGAGCAGTTCTTC.

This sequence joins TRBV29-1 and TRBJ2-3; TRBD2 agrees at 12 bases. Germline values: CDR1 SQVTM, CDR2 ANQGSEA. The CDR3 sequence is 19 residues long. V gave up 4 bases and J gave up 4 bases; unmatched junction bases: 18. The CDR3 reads CSVVGTLAGGGSIADTQYF. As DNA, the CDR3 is TGCAGCGTTGTGGGAACACTAGCGGGAGGTGGTAGTATCGCAGATACGCAGTATTTT.

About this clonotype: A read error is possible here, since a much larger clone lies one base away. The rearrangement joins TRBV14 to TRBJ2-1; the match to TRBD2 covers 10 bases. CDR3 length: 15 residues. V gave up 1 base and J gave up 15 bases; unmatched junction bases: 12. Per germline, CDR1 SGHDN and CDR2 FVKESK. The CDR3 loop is CASSQVVGLAGGRFF. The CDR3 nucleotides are TGTGCCAGCAGCCAAGTAGTGGGCTTAGCGGGAGGACGGTTCTTC.

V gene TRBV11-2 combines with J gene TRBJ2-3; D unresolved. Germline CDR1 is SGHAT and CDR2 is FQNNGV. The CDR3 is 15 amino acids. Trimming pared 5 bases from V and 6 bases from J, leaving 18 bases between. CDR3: CASSINGGHADTQYF. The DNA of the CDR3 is TGTGCCAGCAGCATAAACGGTGGCCACGCTGATACGCAGTATTTT. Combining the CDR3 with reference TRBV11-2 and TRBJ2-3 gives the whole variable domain EAGVAQSPRYKIIEKRQSVAFWCNPISGHATLYWYQQILGQGPKLLIQFQNNGVVDDSQLPKDRFSAERLKGVDSTLKIQPAKLEDSAVYLCASSINGGHADTQYFGPGTRLTVL.

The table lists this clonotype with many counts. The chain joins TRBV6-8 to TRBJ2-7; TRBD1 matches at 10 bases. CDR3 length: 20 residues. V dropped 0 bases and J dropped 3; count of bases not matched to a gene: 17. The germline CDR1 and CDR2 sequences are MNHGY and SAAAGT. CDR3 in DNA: TGTGCCAGCAGTTACTCCGGGACAGGGGAGACTAAGGGAGACTTCTACGAGCAGTACTTC. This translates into CASSYSGTGETKGDFYEQYF.

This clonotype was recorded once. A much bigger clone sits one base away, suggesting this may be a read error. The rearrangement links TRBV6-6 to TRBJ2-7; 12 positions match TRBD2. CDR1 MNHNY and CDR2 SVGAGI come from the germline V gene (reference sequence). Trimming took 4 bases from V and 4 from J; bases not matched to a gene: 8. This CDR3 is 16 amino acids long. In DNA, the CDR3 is TGTGCCAGCAGTTCTCCCACTAGCGGGAGGTTGTACGAGCAGTACTTC. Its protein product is CASSSPTSGRLYEQYF.

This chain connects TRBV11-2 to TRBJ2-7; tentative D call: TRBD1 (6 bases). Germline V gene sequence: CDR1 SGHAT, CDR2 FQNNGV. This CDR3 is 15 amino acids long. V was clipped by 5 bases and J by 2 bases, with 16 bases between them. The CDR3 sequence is CASSEGRGTAYEQYF. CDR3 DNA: TGTGCCAGCAGCGAGGGCAGGGGTACAGCCTACGAGCAGTACTTC.

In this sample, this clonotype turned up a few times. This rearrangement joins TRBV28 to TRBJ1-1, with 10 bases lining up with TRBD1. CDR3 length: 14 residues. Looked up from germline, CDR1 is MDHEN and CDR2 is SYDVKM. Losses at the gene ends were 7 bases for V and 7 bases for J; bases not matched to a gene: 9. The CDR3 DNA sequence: TGTGCCAGCATACGGGACAGGGGTCGGAATGAAGCTTTCTTT. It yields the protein CASIRDRGRNEAFF.

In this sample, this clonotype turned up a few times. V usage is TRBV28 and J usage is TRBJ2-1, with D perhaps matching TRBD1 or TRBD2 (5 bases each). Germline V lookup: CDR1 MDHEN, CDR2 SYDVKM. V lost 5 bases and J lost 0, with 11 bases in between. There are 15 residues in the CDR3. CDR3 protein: CASSPFGGSYNEQFF. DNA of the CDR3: TGTGCCAGCAGTCCATTTGGGGGCTCCTACAATGAGCAGTTCTTC. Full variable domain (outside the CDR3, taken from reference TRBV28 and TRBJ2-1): DVKVTQSSRYLVKRTGEKVFLECVQDMDHENMFWYRQDPGLGLRLIYFSYDVKMKEKGDIPEGYSVSREKKERFSLILESASTNQTSMYLCASSPFGGSYNEQFFGPGTRLTVL.

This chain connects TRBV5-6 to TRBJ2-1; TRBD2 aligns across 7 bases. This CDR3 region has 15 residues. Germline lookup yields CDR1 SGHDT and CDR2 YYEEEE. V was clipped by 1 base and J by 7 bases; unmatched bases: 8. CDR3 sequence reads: CASSLQAGPENEQFF. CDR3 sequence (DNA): TGTGCCAGCAGCTTGCAAGCGGGGCCCGAGAATGAGCAGTTCTTC.

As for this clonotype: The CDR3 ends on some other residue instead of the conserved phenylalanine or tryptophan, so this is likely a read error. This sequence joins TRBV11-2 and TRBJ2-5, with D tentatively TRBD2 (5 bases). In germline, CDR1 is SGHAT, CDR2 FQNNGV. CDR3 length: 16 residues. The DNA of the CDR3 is TGTGACAGCAGCTTAGATTACTCGGGGTACCAAGAGACCCAGTACTAC. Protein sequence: CDSSLDYSGYQETQYY.

As DNA, the CDR3 is TGTGCCAGCAGCCAGGGGTATGGGATCGGCTACACCTTC. As protein: CASSQGYGIGYTF. This chain links TRBV4-2 with TRBJ1-2; no definite D call. Trimming removed 3 bases from V and 8 bases from J, with 13 bases in between. CDR3 length: 13 residues. In germline, CDR1 is LGHNA, CDR2 YNFKEQ.

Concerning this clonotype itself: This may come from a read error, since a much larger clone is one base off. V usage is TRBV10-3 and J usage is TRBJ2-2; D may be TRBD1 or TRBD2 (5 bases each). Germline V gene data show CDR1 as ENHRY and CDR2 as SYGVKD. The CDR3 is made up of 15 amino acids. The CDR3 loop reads CAIIEGTANTGELFF. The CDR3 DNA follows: TGTGCCATCATTGAGGGGACCGCGAACACCGGGGAGCTGTTTTTT.

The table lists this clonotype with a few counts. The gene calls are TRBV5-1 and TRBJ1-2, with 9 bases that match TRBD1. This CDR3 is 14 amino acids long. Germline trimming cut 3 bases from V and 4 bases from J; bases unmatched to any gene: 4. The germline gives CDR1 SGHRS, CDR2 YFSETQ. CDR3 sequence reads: CASSWGQGRYGYTF. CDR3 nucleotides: TGCGCCAGCAGCTGGGGACAGGGCCGCTATGGCTACACCTTC.

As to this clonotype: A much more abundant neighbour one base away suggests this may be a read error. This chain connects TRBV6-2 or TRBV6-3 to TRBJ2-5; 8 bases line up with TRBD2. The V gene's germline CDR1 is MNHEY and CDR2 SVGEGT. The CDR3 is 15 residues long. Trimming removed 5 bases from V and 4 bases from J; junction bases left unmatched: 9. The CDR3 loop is CASSPTGLAGETQYF. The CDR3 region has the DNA TGTGCCAGCAGTCCCACAGGACTAGCCGGAGAGACCCAGTACTTC.

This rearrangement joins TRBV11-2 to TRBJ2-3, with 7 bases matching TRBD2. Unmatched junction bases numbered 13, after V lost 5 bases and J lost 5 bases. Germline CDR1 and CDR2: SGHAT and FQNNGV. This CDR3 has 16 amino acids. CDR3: CASSRETGRVGDTQYF. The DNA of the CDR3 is TGTGCCAGCAGCCGGGAAACTGGGAGGGTCGGAGATACGCAGTATTTT.

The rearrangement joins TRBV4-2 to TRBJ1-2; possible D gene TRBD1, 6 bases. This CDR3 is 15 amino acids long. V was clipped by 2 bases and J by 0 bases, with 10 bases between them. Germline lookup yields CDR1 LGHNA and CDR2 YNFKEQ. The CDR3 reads CASSQPDSANYGYTF. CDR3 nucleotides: TGTGCCAGCAGCCAACCGGACAGTGCTAACTATGGCTACACCTTC.

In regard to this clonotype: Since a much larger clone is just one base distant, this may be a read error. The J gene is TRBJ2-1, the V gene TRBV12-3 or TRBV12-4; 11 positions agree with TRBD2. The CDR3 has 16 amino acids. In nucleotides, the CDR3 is TGTGCCCGCAGTTTGGGGACTAGCGGACCCTACAATGAGCAGTTCTTC. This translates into CARSLGTSGPYNEQFF.

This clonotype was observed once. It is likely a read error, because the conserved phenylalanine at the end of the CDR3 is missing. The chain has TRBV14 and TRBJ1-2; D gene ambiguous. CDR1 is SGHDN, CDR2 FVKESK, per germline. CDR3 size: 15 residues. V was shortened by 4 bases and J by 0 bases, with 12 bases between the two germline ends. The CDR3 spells CASSPSGSANYGYTI. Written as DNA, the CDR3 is TGTGCCAGCAGCCCTTCGGGGAGTGCTAACTATGGCTACACCATC.